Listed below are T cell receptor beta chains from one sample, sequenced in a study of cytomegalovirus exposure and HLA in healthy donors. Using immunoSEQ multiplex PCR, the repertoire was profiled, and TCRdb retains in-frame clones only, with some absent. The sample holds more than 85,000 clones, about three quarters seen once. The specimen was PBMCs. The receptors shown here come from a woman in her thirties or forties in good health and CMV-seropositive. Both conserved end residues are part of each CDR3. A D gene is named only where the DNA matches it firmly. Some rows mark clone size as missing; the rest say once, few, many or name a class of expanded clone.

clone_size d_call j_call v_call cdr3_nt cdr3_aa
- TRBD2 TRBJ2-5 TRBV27 TGTGCCAGCAGCTATTATCCAGGTAGCGGGAAGGTGGAGACCCAGTACTTC CASSYYPGSGKVETQYF
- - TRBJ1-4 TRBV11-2 TGTGCCAGCAGCCGGGGTACAACTAATGAAAAACTGTTTTTT CASSRGTTNEKLFF
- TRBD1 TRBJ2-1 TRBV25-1 TGTGCCAGCAGTGAATTGGGGGACAGGGCCTACAATGAGCAGTTCTTC CASSELGDRAYNEQFF
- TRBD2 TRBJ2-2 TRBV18 TGTGCCAGCTCACCCCGAAACCCCTCCGCGGGAGGCACCGGGGAGCTGTTTTTT CASSPRNPSAGGTGELFF
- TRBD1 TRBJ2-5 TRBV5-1 TGCGCCAGCAGCTTGGGGGGGGGACAGGGTAGGGTCAAAGGGCGAGAGACCCAGTACTTC CASSLGGGQGRVKGRETQYF
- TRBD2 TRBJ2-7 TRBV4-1 TGCGCCAGCAGCCAAGCCCGGGGGGGACTGATTTTACGAGAGCAGTACTTC CASSQARGGLILREQYF
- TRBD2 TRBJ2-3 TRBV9 TGTGCCAGCAGCGTAGCGGGGGGGGATACGCAGTATTTT CASSVAGGDTQYF
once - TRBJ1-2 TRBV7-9 TGTGCCAGCAGCTTAGCCCCTACCTCGACACCCCACTATGGCTACACCTTC CASSLAPTSTPHYGYTF
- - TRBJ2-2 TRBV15 TGTGCCACCAGCAGAGATCCGACGGGGAAAGCCGGGGAGCTGTTTTTT CATSRDPTGKAGELFF
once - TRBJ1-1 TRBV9 TGTGCCAGCAGCTCGAGCAGGGTGAACACTGAAGCTTTCTTT CASSSSRVNTEAFF
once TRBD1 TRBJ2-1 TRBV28 TGTGCCAGCGCCGGGTTAGGGGGCGGTCGCTACAATGAGCAGTTCTTC CASAGLGGGRYNEQFF
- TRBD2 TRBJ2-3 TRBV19 TGTGCCAGTAGTTCGCTGACTAGCTCGTTGACAGATACGCAGTATTTT CASSSLTSSLTDTQYF
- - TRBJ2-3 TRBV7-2 TGTGCCAGCAGCTTAGACGCAGTCACGGATACGCAGTATTTT CASSLDAVTDTQYF
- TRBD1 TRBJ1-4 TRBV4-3 TGCGCCAGCAGCCAGAAGACAGGGGGTAGGGGTGAAAAACTGTTTTTT CASSQKTGGRGEKLFF
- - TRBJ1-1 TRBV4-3 TGCGCCAGCAGCCCTGCAGGGTACGGCACTGAAGCTTTCTTT CASSPAGYGTEAFF
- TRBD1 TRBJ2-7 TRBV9 TGTGCCAGCAGCGTAGGGGGACAGGACTACGAGCAGTACTTC CASSVGGQDYEQYF